The 30 T cell receptor beta chains below come from one sample, sequenced in a study of graft-versus-host responses after intestinal transplantation. These receptors' antigens are unknown. Clones were sequenced by immunoSEQ multiplex PCR, and TCRdb holds only the in-frame ones, with some missing. The sample has some 90,000 clones, 90% to 95% seen once. The sample here was unstimulated CD8+ T cells sorted from spleen or lymph node cells, taken before intestinal transplant. These receptors were obtained from a human donor who received an intestinal transplant.

The chain uses TRBV11-2 and TRBJ1-6, with TRBD1 matching over 8 bases. Trimming cost V 3 bases and J 1 base; bases outside gene matches: 5. The CDR3 is made up of 17 amino acids. Looked up from germline, CDR1 is SGHAT and CDR2 is FQNNGV. The CDR3 DNA sequence: TGTGCCAGCAGCTTTGGACAGGGATTATCCTATAATTCACCCCTCCACTTT. Translating gives CASSFGQGLSYNSPLHF.

Only one count was recorded for this clone. V and J are TRBV2 and TRBJ2-3; TRBD1 is a possible D gene (5 bases). Germline V gene data show CDR1 as SNHLY and CDR2 as FYNNEI. CDR3 size: 16 residues. The V and J ends lost 1 base and 4 bases respectively, with 15 bases between them. The CDR3 coding sequence is TGTGCCAGCAGTGAAGGGAGAGCAATAGGGGCAGATACGCAGTATTTT. Its protein product is CASSEGRAIGADTQYF.

The V call is TRBV19, the J call TRBJ2-7, with D possibly TRBD2 on 5 matching bases. Germline assignment: CDR1 LNHDA and CDR2 SQIVND (reference sequence). With 4 bases removed from V and 7 bases from J, the gap between germline ends came to 17 bases. CDR3 length: 14 residues. Here the CDR3 reads CASSTGPSRGEQYF. The CDR3 bases are TGTGCCAGTAGTACTGGACCCTCGAGAGGGGAGCAGTACTTC. Combining the CDR3 with reference TRBV19 and TRBJ2-7 gives the whole variable domain DGGITQSPKYLFRKEGQNVTLSCEQNLNHDAMYWYRQDPGQGLRLIYYSQIVNDFQKGDIAEGYSVSREKKESFPLTVTSAQKNPTAFYLCASSTGPSRGEQYFGPGTRLTVT.

This chain joins TRBV13 and TRBJ2-1; 7 nucleotides match TRBD2. V lost 5 bases and J lost 8; bases outside the gene matches: 12. The CDR3 spans 15 residues. The germline V gene has CDR1 PRHDT and CDR2 FYEKMQ (reference sequence). CDR3 protein: CASSLRTRATHEQFF. The CDR3 region has the DNA TGTGCCAGCAGCCTAAGGACTAGGGCGACCCATGAGCAGTTCTTC. Full variable domain (missing parts from reference TRBV13 and TRBJ2-1): AAGVIQSPRHLIKEKRETATLKCYPIPRHDTVYWYQQGPGQDPQFLISFYEKMQSDKGSIPDRFSAQQFSDYHSELNMSSLELGDSALYFCASSLRTRATHEQFFGPGTRLTVL.

The rearrangement joins TRBV27 to TRBJ1-2; 8 nucleotides line up with TRBD1. Trimming at V came to 3 bases and at J to 4 bases, leaving 7 bases not matched to a gene. Germline CDR1 is MNHEY and CDR2 is SMNVEV (reference sequence). The CDR3 has 15 amino acids. As DNA, the CDR3 is TGTGCCAGCAGTTTTTCGCCAACAGGGGGCTATGGCTACACCTTC. Its protein is CASSFSPTGGYGYTF.

The V and J genes are TRBV27 and TRBJ2-7; 8 bases line up with TRBD1. Losses at the gene ends were 4 bases for V and 0 bases for J; bases not matched to a gene: 2. Germline CDR1 is MNHEY and CDR2 is SMNVEV (reference sequence). The CDR3 runs 14 residues. CDR3 amino acids: CASSYRGSSYEQYF. CDR3 DNA sequence: TGTGCCAGCAGTTACAGGGGGAGCTCCTACGAGCAGTACTTC.

The chain recombines TRBV19 with TRBJ1-2; D not resolved. V was trimmed by 3 bases and J by 3 bases, leaving 8 bases between them. Germline lookup yields CDR1 LNHDA and CDR2 SQIVND (reference sequence). CDR3 length equals 13 residues. CDR3 in DNA: TGTGCCAGTAGTATCGGGGAGGACTATGGCTACACCTTC. This gives the protein CASSIGEDYGYTF.

The rearrangement uses TRBV10-3 and TRBJ2-7; the D gene is possibly TRBD2 (7 bases). Germline V CDR1 and CDR2: ENHRY, SYGVKD. The ends were cut back, 2 bases at V and 3 bases at J, with 23 bases in the middle. The CDR3 spans 18 residues. The CDR3 is CAISEREGEGKGGYEQYF. The CDR3 DNA is TGTGCCATCAGTGAGAGGGAGGGGGAGGGAAAGGGAGGCTACGAGCAGTACTTC.

The rearrangement links TRBV4-2 to TRBJ1-1; 8 bases agree with TRBD1. Unmatched junction bases numbered 8, after V lost 3 bases and J lost 5 bases. In germline, CDR1 is LGHNA, CDR2 YNFKEQ. The CDR3 length is 15 residues. This CDR3 reads CASSQSQGANTEAFF. The CDR3 bases are TGTGCCAGCAGCCAGTCCCAGGGGGCGAATACTGAAGCTTTCTTT.

The chain joins TRBV19 to TRBJ2-1; 10 nucleotides match TRBD2. This CDR3 region has 16 residues. Germline V gene lookup returns CDR1 LNHDA and CDR2 SQIVND (reference sequence). The J segment lost 7 bases and the V segment lost 3 bases, leaving 9 bases of the junction unmatched. The DNA for the CDR3 is TGTGCCAGTAGTATCTTTGCTAGCGGGAGCTGGAATGAGCAGTTCTTC. Protein sequence: CASSIFASGSWNEQFF.

This sequence joins TRBV7-9 and TRBJ2-7, with D possibly TRBD1 on 5 matching bases. This CDR3 contains 16 residues. Trimming cost V 5 bases and J 2 bases, with 19 bases left between them. CDR1 SEHNR and CDR2 FQNEAQ come from the germline V gene (reference sequence). CDR3 amino acids: CASSPPIGPGTYEQYF. CDR3 bases: TGTGCCAGCAGCCCACCGATTGGGCCAGGGACCTACGAGCAGTACTTC.

The chain uses TRBV30 and TRBJ2-7, with D tentatively TRBD1 (5 bases). V lost 0 bases and J 4 bases, leaving 16 bases between the germline ends. This CDR3 is 15 amino acids long. From germline, CDR1 is GTSNPN and CDR2 SVGIG (reference sequence). The CDR3 DNA reads TGTGCCTGGAGTGTACCTAGGGGATACGCGTACGAGCAGTACTTC. This codes for CAWSVPRGYAYEQYF.

The chain has TRBV25-1 and TRBJ2-7, with 8 bases matching TRBD2. The CDR3 sequence is 14 residues long. In germline, CDR1 is MGHDK, CDR2 SYGVNS. Losses at the gene ends were 6 bases for V and 4 bases for J; bases not matched to a gene: 8. The CDR3 here is CASSESGGLYEQYF. The CDR3 DNA reads as TGTGCCAGCAGCGAAAGCGGGGGACTATACGAGCAGTACTTC.

The J gene is TRBJ1-2, the V gene TRBV9, with TRBD1 matching over 12 bases. CDR1 is SGDLS and CDR2 is YYNGEE in the germline V gene. The V segment lost 7 bases and the J segment 7 bases; nucleotides outside the gene matches: 11. CDR3 size: 15 residues. CDR3 DNA: TGTGCCAGCGGGTTGGGGACAGGGGGCGACGGTGGCTACACCTTC. Translating gives CASGLGTGGDGGYTF.

The rearrangement joins TRBV7-8 to TRBJ1-2; no clear D. V lost 5 bases and J lost 8, with 12 bases in between. The CDR3 covers 12 residues. Germline-derived CDR1 and CDR2 are SGHVS and FQNEAQ. CDR3 nucleotides: TGTGCCAGCAGCCCCCTCGGGGAAGGCTACACCTTC. It translates to CASSPLGEGYTF. Full variable domain (missing parts from reference TRBV7-8 and TRBJ1-2): GAGVSQSPRYKVAKRGQDVALRCDPISGHVSLFWYQQALGQGPEFLTYFQNEAQLDKSGLPSDRFFAERPEGSVSTLKIQRTQQEDSAVYLCASSPLGEGYTFGSGTRLTVV.

This clone was seen a single time. This chain connects TRBV7-9 to TRBJ2-7; weak D call: TRBD1 (6 bases). The CDR3 totals 15 residues. V was trimmed by 3 bases and J by 7 bases, leaving 19 bases between them. Germline values: CDR1 SEHNR, CDR2 FQNEAQ (reference sequence). Here the CDR3 DNA reads TGTGCCAGCAGCTTGGTACAGGGACCCTCTTATGAGCAGTACTTC. Its translation is CASSLVQGPSYEQYF.

The rearrangement uses TRBV7-9 and TRBJ1-1; D is unclear. Per the germline V gene, CDR1 is SEHNR and CDR2 is FQNEAQ (reference sequence). V lost 5 bases and J 0 bases, leaving 10 bases between the germline ends. The CDR3 has 14 amino acids. The CDR3 region is CASSPLTMNTEAFF. CDR3 DNA sequence: TGTGCCAGCAGCCCCTTGACTATGAACACTGAAGCTTTCTTT.

This chain joins TRBV19 and TRBJ1-2; D gene unclear. Looked up from germline, CDR1 is LNHDA and CDR2 is SQIVND (reference sequence). CDR3 size: 11 residues. Trimming pared 3 bases from V and 7 bases from J, leaving 6 bases between. The CDR3 region is CASSITSGYTF. DNA for the CDR3: TGTGCCAGTAGTATTACAAGTGGCTACACCTTC.

The genes are TRBV4-2 and TRBJ2-7, with 7 bases that match TRBD2. The CDR3 extends over 15 amino acids. From germline, CDR1 is LGHNA and CDR2 YNFKEQ. V shed 5 bases, J shed 2 bases, and the junction held 9 bases outside the gene matches. CDR3 nucleotides: TGTGCCAGCAGCAACCTCCGCAGCGGGGCCTACGAGCAGTACTTC. This encodes CASSNLRSGAYEQYF.

The chain uses TRBV7-9 and TRBJ2-7, with 7 bases fitting TRBD1. Germline V gives CDR1 SEHNR, CDR2 FQNEAQ (reference sequence). This CDR3 contains 14 residues. With V trimmed by 4 bases and J by 3 bases, 6 bases remained unmatched. The DNA for the CDR3 is TGTGCCAGCAGCTCTTCCTGGACAGGCTACGAGCAGTACTTC. As protein: CASSSSWTGYEQYF.

The chain uses TRBV5-4 and TRBJ2-7; tentatively, D is TRBD1 (7 bases). There are 17 residues in the CDR3. CDR1 and CDR2 (germline): SGHNT, YYREEE (reference sequence). Trimming took off 0 bases at V and 2 bases at J, with 18 bases between the two ends. The CDR3 here is CASSLGGEGGPTYEQYF. CDR3 DNA: TGTGCCAGCAGCTTGGGGGGGGAAGGGGGCCCCACCTACGAGCAGTACTTC.

This chain joins TRBV5-1 and TRBJ2-3; D ambiguous. The V end was cut by 0 bases, the J end by 3 bases, with 5 bases between. Germline V gene lookup returns CDR1 SGHRS and CDR2 YFSETQ. The CDR3 length is 13 residues. For the CDR3, the DNA is TGCGCCAGCAGCTTGGGAGGTACAGATACGCAGTATTTT. It specifies CASSLGGTDTQYF. The whole variable domain, filled in from reference TRBV5-1 and TRBJ2-3, reads KAGVTQTPRYLIKTRGQQVTLSCSPISGHRSVSWYQQTPGQGLQFLFEYFSETQRNKGNFPGRFSGRQFSNSRSEMNVSTLELGDSALYLCASSLGGTDTQYFGPGTRLTVL.

There are a few counts of this clone. This chain links TRBV28 with TRBJ1-4, with D possibly being TRBD1 (6 bases). The V and J ends lost 8 bases and 8 bases respectively, with 12 bases between them. CDR3 length equals 12 residues. Per the germline V gene, CDR1 is MDHEN and CDR2 is SYDVKM. The CDR3 coding sequence is TGTGCCAGCGGGACATCGGGGGAAAAACTGTTTTTT. This encodes CASGTSGEKLFF.

The chain carries TRBV5-5 and TRBJ2-3; a possible D gene is TRBD1 (6 bases). Germline-derived CDR1 and CDR2 are SGHKS and YYEKEE (reference sequence). The V gene lost 2 bases and the J gene lost 0 bases, with 10 bases spanning the gap. The CDR3 has 15 amino acids. CDR3 nucleotides: TGTGCCAGCAGCTTAGGACAGACTAGCACAGATACGCAGTATTTT. Translated: CASSLGQTSTDTQYF.

The genes are TRBV7-9 and TRBJ1-2; possibly TRBD1 for D (6 bases). The V and J ends lost 4 bases and 2 bases respectively, with 14 bases between them. The CDR3 totals 15 residues. Germline V gene lookup returns CDR1 SEHNR and CDR2 FQNEAQ (reference sequence). The CDR3 nucleotides are TGTGCCAGCAGCTCGATAACCGGGACAAACTATGGCTACACCTTC. Residues: CASSSITGTNYGYTF.

V gene TRBV19 combines with J gene TRBJ1-5, with D unclear. The CDR3 extends over 12 amino acids. Trimming removed 7 bases at V and 6 bases at J, with 10 bases between. CDR1 is LNHDA and CDR2 is SQIVND in the germline V gene (reference sequence). CDR3 DNA: TGTGCCAGTAATGCAGGTATTCAGCCCCAGCATTTT. It is translated as CASNAGIQPQHF.

This sequence joins TRBV30 and TRBJ2-5; 7 positions match TRBD1. With 1 base clipped from V and 2 bases from J, the junction kept 4 bases outside the gene matches. The CDR3 extends over 14 amino acids. CDR1 is GTSNPN, CDR2 SVGIG, per germline (reference sequence). CDR3 bases: TGTGCCTGGAGTGAGGGGACAGATCAAGAGACCCAGTACTTC. This encodes CAWSEGTDQETQYF.

The table lists this clone with a few counts. V gene TRBV6-5 combines with J gene TRBJ1-6; TRBD1 agrees at 7 bases. The germline V gene has CDR1 MNHEY and CDR2 SVGAGI. The CDR3 has 14 amino acids. V shed 5 bases, J shed 8 bases, and the junction held 6 bases outside the gene matches. The CDR3 reads CASSPGTEHSPLHF. The CDR3 DNA is TGTGCCAGCAGTCCCGGGACAGAACATTCACCCCTCCACTTT.

This chain joins TRBV2 and TRBJ2-7; D possibly corresponds to TRBD1 (5 bases). This CDR3 is built from 13 residues. The germline V gene encodes CDR1 SNHLY and CDR2 FYNNEI. V was pared by 6 bases and J by 3 bases, with 12 bases between. The CDR3 loop is CASRFAGLYEQYF. DNA of the CDR3: TGTGCCAGCAGGTTCGCAGGGCTCTACGAGCAGTACTTC.

This sequence joins TRBV7-9 and TRBJ2-7, with 7 nucleotides matching TRBD1. Per germline, CDR1 SEHNR and CDR2 FQNEAQ (reference sequence). With V trimmed by 4 bases and J by 3 bases, 6 bases remained unmatched. The CDR3 length is 14 residues. The CDR3 DNA is TGTGCCAGCAGCTCAGAAAACAGGGGCTACGAGCAGTACTTC. Translating gives CASSSENRGYEQYF.